These 32 T cell receptor beta chains were all obtained from the same sample, sequenced in a study of beta chain features in type 1 diabetes. Isolated RNA was reverse transcribed in full, so expressed TCRB transcripts were sequenced. Data came from immunoSEQ multiplex PCR; TCRdb stores just in-frame clones and leaves some out. The table records 330,000 or so clones, approximately 15% of them present only once. The specimen sequenced was central memory CD4+ T cells from blood. All receptors derive from a young man in good health.

Of note for this clone: Its ends do not fully match the called genes, so a read error is possible. The V and J genes are TRBV4-2 and TRBJ1-1, with D possibly TRBD1 on 5 matching bases. Germline values: CDR1 LGHNA, CDR2 YNFKEQ. The CDR3 runs to 14 residues. This CDR3 is CASSQDSSRQIFTF. Here the CDR3 DNA reads TGTGCCAGCAGCCAAGATTCATCCCGACAGATATTCACATTT.

This clone was observed a handful of times. V and J are TRBV11-2 and TRBJ2-1; the D call may be TRBD1 or TRBD2 (5 bases each). The CDR3 has 13 amino acids. Trimming took 5 bases from V and 9 from J, leaving 14 bases between them. Germline values: CDR1 SGHAT, CDR2 FQNNGV. The CDR3, as DNA: TGTGCCAGCAGCAAAGGGACGGATTCTGAGCAGTTCTTC. Translation: CASSKGTDSEQFF.

This clone was seen a few times. The chain couples TRBV5-1 to TRBJ2-7, with D uncertain. Germline-derived CDR1 and CDR2 are SGHRS and YFSETQ. The CDR3 is 12 residues long. The V end was cut by 4 bases, the J end by 3 bases, with 8 bases between. CDR3 sequence (DNA): TGCGCCAGCAGCCTGTCTGACTACGAGCAGTACTTC. It encodes CASSLSDYEQYF.

This clone has a handful of counts. The same CDR3 also results from other DNA sequences found in this sample. The chain couples TRBV6-5 to TRBJ2-5, with D possibly being TRBD1 or TRBD2 (5 bases each). This CDR3 comprises 12 residues. The germline CDR1 and CDR2 sequences are MNHEY and SVGAGI. The V gene lost 5 bases and the J gene lost 5 bases, with 9 bases spanning the gap. CDR3 in DNA: TGTGCCAGCAGTGATGAGGGGGAGACCCAGTACTTC. The encoded protein is CASSDEGETQYF.

V gene TRBV19 combines with J gene TRBJ2-1, with 8 bases matching TRBD2. V shed 5 bases, J shed 4 bases, and the junction held 7 bases outside the gene matches. CDR1 LNHDA and CDR2 SQIVND come from the germline V gene (reference sequence). The CDR3 contains 15 residues. In nucleotides, the CDR3 is TGTGCCAGTAGTCCCGGGGGGGGCCTTTACAATGAGCAGTTCTTC. It is translated as CASSPGGGLYNEQFF. The full variable domain, in which reference TRBV19 and TRBJ2-1 provide the parts outside the CDR3, is DGGITQSPKYLFRKEGQNVTLSCEQNLNHDAMYWYRQDPGQGLRLIYYSQIVNDFQKGDIAEGYSVSREKKESFPLTVTSAQKNPTAFYLCASSPGGGLYNEQFFGPGTRLTVL.

This chain uses TRBV9 with TRBJ2-5, with 12 bases fitting TRBD2. The J segment lost 0 bases and the V segment lost 4 bases, leaving 10 bases of the junction unmatched. This CDR3 spans 18 amino acids. Per germline, CDR1 SGDLS and CDR2 YYNGEE. CDR3 region: CASSPRRTSGTYQETQYF. The CDR3 nucleotides are TGTGCCAGCAGCCCACGCCGGACTAGCGGGACTTACCAAGAGACCCAGTACTTC.

The gene calls are TRBV7-9 and TRBJ2-7; D possibly uses TRBD1 or TRBD2 (5 bases each). CDR1 and CDR2 from the germline V gene are SEHNR and FQNEAQ (reference sequence). The CDR3 length is 13 residues. V lost 5 bases, J lost 7 bases, and 15 bases lay in between. The CDR3 loop reads CASSPSGAREQYF. CDR3 nucleotide sequence: TGTGCCAGCAGCCCGTCCGGGGCCAGGGAGCAGTACTTC.

The J gene is TRBJ2-3, the V gene TRBV5-1; the D gene is possibly TRBD2 (8 bases). V was pared by 4 bases and J by 9 bases, with 21 bases between. CDR1 is SGHRS, CDR2 YFSETQ, per germline. The CDR3 runs 15 residues. The CDR3 protein is CASSRTSGETGTQYF. The CDR3 region has the DNA TGCGCCAGCAGCCGCACTAGCGGCGAGACAGGGACGCAGTATTTT.

The sample holds a few counts of this clone. This CDR3 reads CASSLRFPGVGAEAFF. In DNA, the CDR3 is TGTGCCAGCAGCTTGAGGTTCCCCGGAGTGGGCGCTGAAGCTTTCTTT. V gene TRBV5-8 combines with J gene TRBJ1-1, with D unresolved. The V gene lost 1 base and the J gene lost 6 bases, with 19 bases spanning the gap. The CDR3 length is 16 residues. Germline loops: CDR1 SGHTS, CDR2 YDEGEE. Full variable domain (remainder filled in from reference TRBV5-8 and TRBJ1-1): EAGVTQSPTHLIKTRGQQATLRCSPISGHTSVYWYQQALGLGLQFLLWYDEGEERNRGNFPPRFSGRQFPNYSSELNVNALELEDSALYLCASSLRFPGVGAEAFFGQGTRLTVV.

This clone was detected ten times or more. V usage is TRBV10-2 and J usage is TRBJ2-1, with no clear D. Trimming left V 6 bases short and J 6 bases short, with 12 bases between. Germline V gene lookup returns CDR1 WSHSY and CDR2 SAAADI. The CDR3 length is 13 residues. CDR3: CASRGFRGNEQFF. The CDR3 bases are TGCGCCAGCAGGGGGTTCCGTGGCAATGAGCAGTTCTTC.

This rearrangement joins TRBV27 to TRBJ2-5; D might be TRBD2 (5 bases). The CDR3 has 13 amino acids. In germline, CDR1 is MNHEY, CDR2 SMNVEV (reference sequence). The V gene lost 2 bases and the J gene lost 4 bases, with 8 bases spanning the gap. DNA of the CDR3: TGTGCCAGCAGTTTAAGAACTAGAGAGACCCAGTACTTC. It yields the protein CASSLRTRETQYF.

This chain connects TRBV18 to TRBJ2-1; D is ambiguous. Germline CDR1 is KGHSH and CDR2 is LQKENI. The CDR3 runs 12 residues. Trimming removed 4 bases at V and 6 bases at J, with 7 bases between. The CDR3 region is CASSLLSNEQFF. Here the CDR3 DNA reads TGTGCCAGCTCACTACTAAGCAATGAGCAGTTCTTC.

This clone has just a few counts. V usage is TRBV29-1 and J usage is TRBJ1-2; D remains unclear. The CDR3 runs to 14 residues. The V end lost 6 bases, the J end lost 3 bases, and 17 bases lay between the germline ends. Germline assignment: CDR1 SQVTM and CDR2 ANQGSEA. CDR3 in amino acids: CSVVSADRDYGYTF. In DNA, the CDR3 is TGCAGCGTGGTATCGGCCGACCGGGACTATGGCTACACCTTC.

This clone was detected a few times. The genes are TRBV5-1 and TRBJ2-4; D is perhaps TRBD2 (5 bases). This CDR3 comprises 13 residues. Trimming removed 2 bases from V and 9 bases from J, with 12 bases in between. CDR1 and CDR2 (germline): SGHRS, YFSETQ. CDR3 residues: CASSLAELGIQYF. For the CDR3, the DNA is TGCGCCAGCAGCTTAGCGGAGCTGGGCATTCAGTACTTC.

With respect to this clone: The same CDR3 is also encoded by other DNA sequences in this sample. The J gene is TRBJ2-1, the V gene TRBV5-1, with D possibly matching TRBD1 (6 bases). This CDR3 is 15 amino acids long. The V gene lost 1 base and the J gene lost 2 bases, with 10 bases spanning the gap. Germline V gives CDR1 SGHRS, CDR2 YFSETQ. CDR3 loop: CASSLSGVPYNEQFF. CDR3 in DNA: TGCGCCAGCAGCTTGTCAGGGGTCCCCTACAATGAGCAGTTCTTC.

Only a few counts were recorded for this clone. This chain links TRBV7-2 with TRBJ2-5; D is perhaps TRBD1 (6 bases). This CDR3 comprises 13 residues. CDR1 SGHTA and CDR2 FQGNSA come from the germline V gene. V dropped 1 base and J dropped 5 bases, with 8 bases sitting between them. The CDR3, as DNA: TGTGCCAGCAGCTTAGGAAGGGGGGAGACCCAGTACTTC. This translates into CASSLGRGETQYF. The full variable domain, with the rest looked up from reference TRBV7-2 and TRBJ2-5, is GAGVSQSPSNKVTEKGKDVELRCDPISGHTALYWYRQSLGQGLEFLIYFQGNSAPDKSGLPSDRFSAERTGGSVSTLTIQRTQQEDSAVYLCASSLGRGETQYFGPGTRLLVL.

The rearrangement links TRBV7-9 to TRBJ2-5; TRBD1 aligns across 9 bases. CDR1 is SEHNR and CDR2 is FQNEAQ in the germline V gene (reference sequence). The J segment lost 5 bases and the V segment lost 5 bases, leaving 3 bases of the junction unmatched. This CDR3 region has 13 residues. CDR3 region: CASSGTGLETQYF. As DNA, the CDR3 is TGTGCCAGCAGCGGGACAGGGCTTGAGACCCAGTACTTC.

The gene calls are TRBV5-6 and TRBJ1-2; D ambiguous. V was trimmed by 7 bases and J by 4 bases, leaving 14 bases between them. CDR3 length equals 13 residues. Germline V gene sequence: CDR1 SGHDT, CDR2 YYEEEE. The CDR3, as DNA: TGTGCCAGCCGAAGATGGGAGATCTATGGCTACACCTTC. It yields the protein CASRRWEIYGYTF. Full variable domain (remainder filled in from reference TRBV5-6 and TRBJ1-2): DAGVTQSPTHLIKTRGQQVTLRCSPKSGHDTVSWYQQALGQGPQFIFQYYEEEERQRGNFPDRFSGHQFPNYSSELNVNALLLGDSALYLCASRRWEIYGYTFGSGTRLTVV.

This clone was observed a few times. The junction departs from the called germline gene at one end, perhaps through a read error. The chain carries TRBV7-9 and TRBJ1-4; D is perhaps TRBD1 (5 bases). Germline V CDR1 and CDR2: SEHNR, FQNEAQ (reference sequence). The CDR3 is made up of 12 amino acids. In DNA, the CDR3 is TGTGCCAGCAGCTTAGGGGACCTTGGAGTTGTTTTT. This gives the protein CASSLGDLGVVF.

This clone occurred a few times. V gene TRBV5-1 combines with J gene TRBJ1-6, with 8 bases matching TRBD1. V lost 4 bases and J lost 6; bases outside the gene matches: 3. The germline V gene has CDR1 SGHRS and CDR2 YFSETQ. This CDR3 comprises 14 residues. CDR3 in amino acids: CASSAGQGNSPLHF. The CDR3 DNA reads TGCGCCAGCAGCGCCGGACAGGGTAATTCACCCCTCCACTTT. Combining the CDR3 with reference TRBV5-1 and TRBJ1-6 gives the whole variable domain KAGVTQTPRYLIKTRGQQVTLSCSPISGHRSVSWYQQTPGQGLQFLFEYFSETQRNKGNFPGRFSGRQFSNSRSEMNVSTLELGDSALYLCASSAGQGNSPLHFGNGTRLTVT.

This clone has more than one count but fewer than ten. The chain couples TRBV4-1 to TRBJ2-1, with 8 bases matching TRBD1. The V gene end was trimmed by 0 bases and the J gene end by 6 bases; junction bases not matched to a gene: 1. CDR1 is MGHRA and CDR2 is YSYEKL in the germline V gene. The CDR3 sequence is 14 residues long. The CDR3 DNA sequence: TGCGCCAGCAGCCAAGAACAGGGGGGCAATGAGCAGTTCTTC. Translation gives CASSQEQGGNEQFF.

On this clone: Other DNA sequences from this sample encode an identical CDR3 as well. The chain joins TRBV6-5 to TRBJ2-3; no firm D call. CDR1 is MNHEY and CDR2 is SVGAGI in the germline V gene. V was clipped by 3 bases and J by 0 bases, with 7 bases between them. The CDR3 length is 14 residues. The CDR3 DNA reads TGTGCCAGCAGTTATGCAGCAAGCACAGATACGCAGTATTTT. Its protein is CASSYAASTDTQYF.

V and J are TRBV7-9 and TRBJ1-2, with TRBD1 matching over 7 bases. This CDR3 has 13 residues. Trimming cost V 4 bases and J 6 bases; bases outside gene matches: 5. Germline-derived CDR1 and CDR2 are SEHNR and FQNEAQ (reference sequence). The CDR3 DNA reads TGTGCCAGCAGCTCCCGACAGGGTAATGGCTACACCTTC. Translating it yields CASSSRQGNGYTF.

The V and J genes are TRBV28 and TRBJ2-7, with D tentatively TRBD1 (6 bases). Germline CDR1 MDHEN, CDR2 SYDVKM. The CDR3 loop spans 14 amino acids. V was clipped by 4 bases and J by 4 bases, with 14 bases between them. This CDR3 reads CASSSPRGKYEQYF. CDR3 nucleotides: TGTGCCAGCAGTTCCCCCAGGGGCAAATACGAGCAGTACTTC.

On this clone: Other DNA variants within this sample encode the same CDR3. V and J are TRBV5-6 and TRBJ1-2; D remains ambiguous. Germline V CDR1 and CDR2: SGHDT, YYEEEE. This CDR3 is 12 amino acids long. The V end lost 1 base, the J end lost 2 bases, and 3 bases lay between the germline ends. The CDR3 is CASSLTNYGYTF. In DNA form, the CDR3 reads TGTGCCAGCAGCTTGACAAACTATGGCTACACCTTC. Together with reference TRBV5-6 and TRBJ1-2, the CDR3 gives the full variable domain: DAGVTQSPTHLIKTRGQQVTLRCSPKSGHDTVSWYQQALGQGPQFIFQYYEEEERQRGNFPDRFSGHQFPNYSSELNVNALLLGDSALYLCASSLTNYGYTFGSGTRLTVV.

The V call is TRBV27, the J call TRBJ2-1; no firm D call. Per germline, CDR1 MNHEY and CDR2 SMNVEV (reference sequence). Trimming removed 6 bases at V and 4 bases at J, with 19 bases between. This CDR3 comprises 16 residues. The chain's CDR3 is CASSKALLSRYNEQFF. The CDR3 DNA reads TGTGCCAGCAGCAAAGCCCTCCTCTCCAGATACAATGAGCAGTTCTTC.

This clone was seen only a few times. This chain joins TRBV4-1 and TRBJ2-3; no reliable D call. Trimming left V 0 bases short and J 2 bases short, with 9 bases between. The CDR3 runs 15 residues. Germline V gene sequence: CDR1 MGHRA, CDR2 YSYEKL. The DNA of the CDR3 is TGCGCCAGCAGCCAAGAGGCTACAATCACAGATACGCAGTATTTT. Translated: CASSQEATITDTQYF.

The gene calls are TRBV6-1 and TRBJ2-2, with D maybe TRBD1 (6 bases). Germline V gene lookup returns CDR1 MNHNS and CDR2 SASEGT. CDR3 length equals 14 residues. With 7 bases removed from V and 4 bases from J, the gap between germline ends came to 13 bases. The CDR3 DNA sequence: TGTGCCAGCAAAGTTCAGGGGACCACCGGGGAGCTGTTTTTT. Residues: CASKVQGTTGELFF.

This clone was recorded a few times. The chain combines TRBV7-6 with TRBJ2-1; D uncertain. Germline lookup yields CDR1 SGHVS and CDR2 FNYEAQ. V was pared by 5 bases and J by 0 bases, with 11 bases between. This CDR3 contains 15 residues. CDR3 in DNA: TGTGCCAGCAGCCTTGGAGTAGCCTCCTACAATGAGCAGTTCTTC. Its translation: CASSLGVASYNEQFF.

This chain connects TRBV6-1 to TRBJ2-7; 8 nucleotides align to TRBD1. The junction had 9 bases not matched to a gene; V was cut back by 4 bases and J by 1 base. Germline V gene data show CDR1 as MNHNS and CDR2 as SASEGT. The CDR3 spans 16 residues. CDR3 residues: CASSGQPGTGSYEQYF. Written as DNA, the CDR3 is TGTGCCAGCAGTGGGCAGCCGGGGACAGGATCCTACGAGCAGTACTTC.

This clone was picked up many times. Other DNA sequences of this sample code for an identical CDR3. The chain links TRBV9 to TRBJ2-1; a weak D match, TRBD2 (5 bases). Looked up from germline, CDR1 is SGDLS and CDR2 is YYNGEE. The V end lost 1 base, the J end lost 4 bases, and 6 bases lay between the germline ends. This CDR3 comprises 13 residues. CDR3 nucleotide sequence: TGTGCCAGCAGCGTAACGGGGTACAATGAGCAGTTCTTC. Its translation is CASSVTGYNEQFF.

This clone showed up many times. The chain carries TRBV4-2 and TRBJ2-1; tentatively, D is TRBD2 (6 bases). The CDR3 extends over 16 amino acids. Between the trimmed V and J ends, which lost 5 bases and 7 bases, there was a span of 21 bases. Germline CDR1 and CDR2: LGHNA and YNFKEQ. The CDR3 sequence: CASSAETSRSRNEQFF. In DNA form, the CDR3 reads TGTGCCAGCAGCGCAGAGACTAGTCGGTCGAGGAATGAGCAGTTCTTC.